These 27 T cell receptor beta chains share one sample of origin, sequenced in a study of shared clonotypes between healthy human individuals. TCRdb keeps only in-frame clones here, not all; method: immunoSEQ multiplex PCR. The sample carries 2 million to 2.5 million clones, more than 85% recorded once. Sequenced: naive CD4+ T cells from PBMCs. Subset in this sample: CD45RA+ positively selected. These receptors were taken from a man aged 18 to 30 in good health. Some clones in this sample may be carry-over from other donors' samples.

The chain links TRBV5-1 to TRBJ2-1; weak D call: TRBD1 (6 bases). Trimming pared 5 bases from V and 6 bases from J, leaving 9 bases between. Germline loops: CDR1 SGHRS, CDR2 YFSETQ. This CDR3 contains 12 residues. The chain's CDR3 is CASRTGPNEQFF. CDR3 nucleotides: TGCGCCAGCAGGACAGGCCCCAATGAGCAGTTCTTC.

V is TRBV7-6 and J is TRBJ2-7, with TRBD2 identical over 7 bases. From germline, CDR1 is SGHVS and CDR2 FNYEAQ. Unmatched junction bases numbered 10, after V lost 5 bases and J lost 0 bases. This CDR3 comprises 16 residues. CDR3 sequence (DNA): TGTGCCAGCAGCCCCCGGGGAGGGACGAGCTCCTACGAGCAGTACTTC. Its translation is CASSPRGGTSSYEQYF. Complete variable domain (other parts from reference TRBV7-6 and TRBJ2-7): GAGVSQSPRYKVTKRGQDVALRCDPISGHVSLYWYRQALGQGPEFLTYFNYEAQQDKSGLPNDRFSAERPEGSISTLTIQRTEQRDSAMYRCASSPRGGTSSYEQYFGPGTRLTVT.

V and J are TRBV5-5 and TRBJ2-1; weak D call: TRBD1 (6 bases). Germline CDR1 is SGHKS and CDR2 is YYEKEE (reference sequence). V lost 3 bases to trimming and J lost 3 bases, with 19 bases between them. The CDR3 loop spans 17 amino acids. The CDR3 DNA reads as TGTGCCAGCAGCTCGCAACTCAGGGACACCTTCTACAATGAGCAGTTCTTC. It yields the protein CASSSQLRDTFYNEQFF.

The V and J genes are TRBV28 and TRBJ1-1, with a possible D match to TRBD1 (5 bases). Germline V lookup: CDR1 MDHEN, CDR2 SYDVKM. V was trimmed by 7 bases and J by 4 bases, leaving 16 bases between them. CDR3 length equals 14 residues. The CDR3 DNA sequence: TGTGCCAGCACCCTTGGGGCGGCCCCCACTGAAGCTTTCTTT. Amino acid sequence: CASTLGAAPTEAFF.

The CDR3 reads CASTRGSLANEQFF. The CDR3 nucleotides are TGTGCCAGCACCAGGGGAAGCTTAGCCAATGAGCAGTTCTTC. The V call is TRBV2, the J call TRBJ2-1; tentative D call: TRBD1 (6 bases). The CDR3 contains 14 residues. V was pared by 7 bases and J by 6 bases, with 16 bases between. In germline, CDR1 is SNHLY, CDR2 FYNNEI.

The genes are TRBV19 and TRBJ2-7, with D possibly being TRBD1 (6 bases). Trimming shortened V by 5 bases and J by 6 bases, and 17 bases separated the two germline ends. CDR3 size: 14 residues. Germline V gene sequence: CDR1 LNHDA, CDR2 SQIVND (reference sequence). The CDR3 region has the DNA TGTGCCAGTAGTGCTTGGGGGCAGGGGATCGAGCAGTACTTC. Protein: CASSAWGQGIEQYF.

In DNA, the CDR3 is TGTGCCAGCGGACTAGCGGCTAGCACAGATACGCAGTATTTT. Encoded protein: CASGLAASTDTQYF. The J gene is TRBJ2-3, the V gene TRBV6-1; 10 bases fit TRBD2. J lost 0 bases, V lost 8 bases, and 2 bases had no gene match. The CDR3 extends over 14 amino acids. Germline values: CDR1 MNHNS, CDR2 SASEGT.

V gene TRBV5-6 combines with J gene TRBJ1-2; 7 nucleotides line up with TRBD1. Germline V CDR1 and CDR2: SGHDT, YYEEEE. V was clipped by 3 bases and J by 4 bases; unmatched bases: 9. CDR3 length: 15 amino acids. CDR3 in amino acids: CASSSPGTVPYGYTF. The CDR3 DNA reads TGTGCCAGCAGCTCGCCCGGGACAGTCCCCTATGGCTACACCTTC.

Only a few counts were recorded for this clone. At the DNA level, this CDR3 is encoded by other sequences in the same sample as well. The J gene is TRBJ2-7, the V gene TRBV5-1, with D unclear. Trimming took off 0 bases at V and 3 bases at J, with 7 bases between the two ends. The CDR3 is made up of 13 amino acids. CDR1 is SGHRS and CDR2 is YFSETQ in the germline V gene. Written as DNA, the CDR3 is TGCGCCAGCAGCTTGGACGGATACTACGAGCAGTACTTC. This sequence encodes CASSLDGYYEQYF.

The rearrangement links TRBV5-4 to TRBJ2-7, with 7 bases fitting TRBD2. This CDR3 is 16 amino acids long. The J segment lost 0 bases and the V segment lost 1 base, leaving 7 bases of the junction unmatched. CDR1 and CDR2 from the germline V gene are SGHNT and YYREEE (reference sequence). CDR3 amino acids: CASSLLASGYSYEQYF. The CDR3 DNA is TGTGCCAGCAGCTTGTTGGCTAGCGGCTACTCCTACGAGCAGTACTTC. The entire variable domain, with the rest obtained from reference TRBV5-4 and TRBJ2-7, is as follows: ETGVTQSPTHLIKTRGQQVTLRCSSQSGHNTVSWYQQALGQGPQFIFQYYREEENGRGNFPPRFSGLQFPNYSSELNVNALELDDSALYLCASSLLASGYSYEQYFGPGTRLTVT.

V gene TRBV7-9 combines with J gene TRBJ1-3, with 9 bases fitting TRBD1. J gave up 4 bases and V 0 bases, and 1 base lay outside the gene matches. In germline, CDR1 is SEHNR, CDR2 FQNEAQ (reference sequence). The CDR3 spans 15 residues. The DNA for the CDR3 is TGTGCCAGCAGCTTAGCGGGACAGGGCGGAAACACCATATATTTT. As protein: CASSLAGQGGNTIYF.

This clone was seen a single time. The chain recombines TRBV5-6 with TRBJ2-1, with 9 bases identical to TRBD2. The CDR3 contains 13 residues. V dropped 1 base and J dropped 14; count of bases not matched to a gene: 7. CDR1 SGHDT and CDR2 YYEEEE come from the germline V gene. CDR3 loop: CASSLLPSGIEFF. DNA for the CDR3: TGTGCCAGCAGCTTGTTGCCTAGCGGGATTGAGTTCTTC.

Of note for this clone: The sample contains more than one DNA sequence encoding this CDR3. The chain is built from TRBV7-9 and TRBJ1-3; D remains ambiguous. Germline V gives CDR1 SEHNR, CDR2 FQNEAQ (reference sequence). V dropped 5 bases and J dropped 0 bases, with 8 bases sitting between them. The CDR3 runs 14 residues. DNA of the CDR3: TGTGCCAGCAGCCCGAGCGGCTCTGGAAACACCATATATTTT. Protein sequence: CASSPSGSGNTIYF. The variable domain in full, with the rest retrieved from reference TRBV7-9 and TRBJ1-3, is DTGVSQNPRHKITKRGQNVTFRCDPISEHNRLYWYRQTLGQGPEFLTYFQNEAQLEKSRLLSDRFSAERPKGSFSTLEIQRTEQGDSAMYLCASSPSGSGNTIYFGEGSWLTVV.

V usage is TRBV7-9 and J usage is TRBJ1-1, with 7 bases aligning to TRBD1. This CDR3 has 16 amino acids. Unmatched junction bases numbered 15, after V lost 5 bases and J lost 6 bases. Germline values: CDR1 SEHNR, CDR2 FQNEAQ (reference sequence). CDR3 DNA: TGTGCCAGCAGCCCCCAGGGGGTCAGGGCTAGCGCTGAAGCTTTCTTT. The encoded protein is CASSPQGVRASAEAFF.

Worth noting for this clone: In the same sample, other DNA sequences code for this CDR3. The chain couples TRBV9 to TRBJ1-1, with D unclear. This CDR3 spans 13 amino acids. V gave up 0 bases and J gave up 5 bases, with 8 bases separating them. Looked up from germline, CDR1 is SGDLS and CDR2 is YYNGEE. CDR3 protein: CASSVVVGTEAFF. In DNA, the CDR3 is TGTGCCAGCAGCGTAGTTGTGGGAACTGAAGCTTTCTTT.

The chain employs TRBV25-1 and TRBJ2-1; 9 bases are shared with TRBD1. V was pared by 5 bases and J by 7 bases, with 6 bases of the junction left unmatched. This CDR3 has 14 amino acids. Germline V lookup: CDR1 MGHDK, CDR2 SYGVNS. CDR3 sequence reads: CASSRDGQGNEQFF. As DNA, the CDR3 is TGTGCCAGCAGTCGAGATGGACAGGGGAATGAGCAGTTCTTC. Based on the CDR3 plus reference TRBV25-1 and TRBJ2-1, the full variable domain is EADIYQTPRYLVIGTGKKITLECSQTMGHDKMYWYQQDPGMELHLIHYSYGVNSTEKGDLSSESTVSRIRTEHFPLTLESARPSHTSQYLCASSRDGQGNEQFFGPGTRLTVL.

On this clone: Within the sample, other DNA sequences also encode this same CDR3. The chain combines TRBV7-3 with TRBJ2-5, with D possibly TRBD1 on 5 matching bases. Per germline, CDR1 SGHTA and CDR2 FQGTGA. The V and J ends lost 0 bases and 2 bases respectively, with 7 bases between them. CDR3 size: 14 residues. CDR3 sequence reads: CASSLTGRQETQYF. The CDR3 region has the DNA TGTGCCAGCAGCTTAACGGGGCGGCAAGAGACCCAGTACTTC.

This chain joins TRBV27 and TRBJ1-4; D gene unclear. The CDR3 length is 13 residues. Germline CDR1 is MNHEY and CDR2 is SMNVEV (reference sequence). Trimming pared 6 bases from V and 12 bases from J, leaving 17 bases between. The CDR3 is CASSRHGSEELFF. The CDR3 DNA reads as TGTGCCAGCAGCCGTCACGGATCTGAGGAACTGTTTTTT.

The V and J genes are TRBV12-5 and TRBJ2-5, with a weak D call TRBD2 (6 bases). Trimming took off 5 bases at V and 5 bases at J, with 12 bases between the two ends. The CDR3 length is 13 residues. CDR1 and CDR2 (germline): LGHNT, FRNRAP. The CDR3 region has the DNA TGTGCTAGTGGTCTTGGAGGGAGTGAGACCCAGTACTTC. This gives the protein CASGLGGSETQYF.

This clone appeared once. The V gene is TRBV5-1, the J gene TRBJ2-3, with 14 bases matching TRBD2. The CDR3 is 18 amino acids. Germline V gene sequence: CDR1 SGHRS, CDR2 YFSETQ. The junction had 9 bases not matched to a gene; V was cut back by 2 bases and J by 4 bases. Here the CDR3 reads CASSFGGLAGALADTQYF. CDR3 coding DNA: TGCGCCAGCAGCTTTGGGGGACTAGCGGGAGCTTTGGCAGATACGCAGTATTTT.

The rearrangement links TRBV5-1 to TRBJ1-3, with D unclear. The CDR3 contains 16 residues. Germline assignment: CDR1 SGHRS and CDR2 YFSETQ. V gave up 1 base and J gave up 0 bases, with 11 bases separating them. CDR3 loop: CASSLMPGDSGNTIYF. CDR3 sequence (DNA): TGCGCCAGCAGCTTGATGCCCGGGGACTCTGGAAACACCATATATTTT.

This rearrangement joins TRBV4-2 to TRBJ2-1; TRBD1 matches 10 bases. The germline V gene encodes CDR1 LGHNA and CDR2 YNFKEQ. V gave up 0 bases and J gave up 8 bases; unmatched junction bases: 4. The CDR3 runs to 15 residues. The CDR3 here is CASSQDGTGDDEQFF. CDR3 nucleotides: TGTGCCAGCAGCCAAGATGGGACAGGGGATGATGAGCAGTTCTTC.

The V call is TRBV5-1, the J call TRBJ2-3; 10 nucleotides match TRBD2. In germline, CDR1 is SGHRS, CDR2 YFSETQ. Trimming removed 3 bases from V and 0 bases from J; junction bases left unmatched: 10. This CDR3 comprises 18 residues. The CDR3 nucleotides read TGCGCCAGCAGCTCCGGGACTAGCGCCTTCCAAAGCACAGATACGCAGTATTTT. Translation gives CASSSGTSAFQSTDTQYF.

The chain links TRBV2 to TRBJ2-7; D perhaps matches TRBD1 (6 bases). CDR1 SNHLY and CDR2 FYNNEI come from the germline V gene. CDR3 size: 14 residues. V was shortened by 7 bases and J by 2 bases, with 15 bases between the two germline ends. CDR3 amino acids: CASNDRLTTYEQYF. DNA for the CDR3: TGTGCCAGCAACGACAGGCTGACTACCTACGAGCAGTACTTC. Full variable domain (outside the CDR3, taken from reference TRBV2 and TRBJ2-7): EPEVTQTPSHQVTQMGQEVILRCVPISNHLYFYWYRQILGQKVEFLVSFYNNEISEKSEIFDDQFSVERPDGSNFTLKIRSTKLEDSAMYFCASNDRLTTYEQYFGPGTRLTVT.

The gene calls are TRBV5-6 and TRBJ1-2; D not certain. V was clipped by 0 bases and J by 4 bases, with 7 bases between them. CDR3 length: 13 amino acids. Germline CDR1 and CDR2: SGHDT and YYEEEE. The CDR3 DNA sequence: TGTGCCAGCAGCTTGGCCGCGACCTATGGCTACACCTTC. Translation gives CASSLAATYGYTF.

This sequence joins TRBV7-9 and TRBJ1-1; D call uncertain. Per germline, CDR1 SEHNR and CDR2 FQNEAQ (reference sequence). The V gene lost 5 bases and the J gene lost 2 bases, with 12 bases spanning the gap. The CDR3 sequence is 14 residues long. CDR3 coding DNA: TGTGCCAGCAGCCAAGAGGCGGGAAACACTGAAGCTTTCTTT. It translates to CASSQEAGNTEAFF.

The chain links TRBV19 to TRBJ1-1; no clear D gene. Trimming took 5 bases from V and 4 from J, leaving 14 bases between them. Germline assignment: CDR1 LNHDA and CDR2 SQIVND (reference sequence). This CDR3 contains 14 residues. The CDR3 loop is CASSPGWAGTEAFF. The CDR3 DNA follows: TGTGCCAGTAGTCCCGGGTGGGCCGGCACTGAAGCTTTCTTT.